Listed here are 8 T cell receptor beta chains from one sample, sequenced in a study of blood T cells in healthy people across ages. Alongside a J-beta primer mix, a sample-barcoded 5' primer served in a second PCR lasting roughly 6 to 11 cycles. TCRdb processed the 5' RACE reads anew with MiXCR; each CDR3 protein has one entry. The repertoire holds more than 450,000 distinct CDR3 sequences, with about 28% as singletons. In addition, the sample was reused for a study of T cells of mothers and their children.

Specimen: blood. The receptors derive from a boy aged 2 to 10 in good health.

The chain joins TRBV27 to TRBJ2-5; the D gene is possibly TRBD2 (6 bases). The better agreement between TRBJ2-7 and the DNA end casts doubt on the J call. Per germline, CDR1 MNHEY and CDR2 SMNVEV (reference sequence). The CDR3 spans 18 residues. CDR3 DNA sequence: TGTGCCAGCAGTTTATCGCGGGGACTGAGAGCCAGGGACTACGAGCAGTACTTC. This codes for CASSLSRGLRARDYEQYF.

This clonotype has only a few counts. As DNA, the CDR3 is TGCAGTGCCAGGACGGGGTACCACTCCTACAATGAGCAGTTCTTC. Protein product: CSARTGYHSYNEQFF. The chain recombines TRBV20-1 with TRBJ2-1; tentative D call: TRBD2 (5 bases). This CDR3 is built from 15 residues. Germline CDR1 and CDR2: DFQATT and SNEGSKA (reference sequence). The ends were cut back, 6 bases at V and 0 bases at J, with 15 bases in the middle.

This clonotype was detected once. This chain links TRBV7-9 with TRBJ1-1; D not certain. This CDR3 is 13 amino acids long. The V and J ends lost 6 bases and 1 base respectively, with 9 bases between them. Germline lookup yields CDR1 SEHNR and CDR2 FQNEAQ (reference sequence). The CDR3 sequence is CASRETGNTEAFF. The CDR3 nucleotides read TGTGCCAGCAGAGAAACGGGGAACACTGAAGCTTTCTTT.

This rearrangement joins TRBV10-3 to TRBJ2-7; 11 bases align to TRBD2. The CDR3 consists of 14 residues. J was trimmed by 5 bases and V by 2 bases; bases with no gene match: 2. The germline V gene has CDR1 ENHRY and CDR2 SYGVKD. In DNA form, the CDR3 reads TGTGCCATCAGTGAGGGACTAGCGGGTAACGAGCAGTACTTC. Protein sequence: CAISEGLAGNEQYF.

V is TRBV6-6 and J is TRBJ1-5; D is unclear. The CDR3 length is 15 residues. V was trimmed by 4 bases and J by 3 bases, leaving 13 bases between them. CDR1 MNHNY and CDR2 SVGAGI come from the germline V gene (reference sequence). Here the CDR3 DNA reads TGTGCCAGCAGTTCAACCCCGTGGGTCAATCAGCCCCAGCATTTT. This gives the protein CASSSTPWVNQPQHF.

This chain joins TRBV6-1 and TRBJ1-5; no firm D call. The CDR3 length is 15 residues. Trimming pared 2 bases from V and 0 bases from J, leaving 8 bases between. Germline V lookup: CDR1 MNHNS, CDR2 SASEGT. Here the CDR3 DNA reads TGTGCCAGCAGTGAATTACAGAGTAGCAATCAGCCCCAGCATTTT. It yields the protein CASSELQSSNQPQHF.

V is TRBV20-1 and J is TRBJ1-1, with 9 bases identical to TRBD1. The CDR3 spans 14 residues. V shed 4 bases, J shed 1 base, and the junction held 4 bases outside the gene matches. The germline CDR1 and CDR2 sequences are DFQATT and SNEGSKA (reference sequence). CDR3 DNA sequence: TGCAGTGCTAAACAGGGGGCTGGGAACACTGAAGCTTTCTTT. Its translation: CSAKQGAGNTEAFF.

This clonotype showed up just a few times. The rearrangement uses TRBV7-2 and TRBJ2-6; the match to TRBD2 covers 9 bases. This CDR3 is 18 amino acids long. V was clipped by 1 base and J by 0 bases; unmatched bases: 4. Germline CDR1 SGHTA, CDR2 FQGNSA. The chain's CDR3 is CASSLGGRGYSGANVLTF. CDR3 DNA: TGTGCCAGCAGCTTAGGCGGGAGGGGGTACTCTGGGGCCAACGTCCTGACTTTC. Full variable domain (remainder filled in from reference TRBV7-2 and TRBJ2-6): GAGVSQSPSNKVTEKGKDVELRCDPISGHTALYWYRQSLGQGLEFLIYFQGNSAPDKSGLPSDRFSAERTGGSVSTLTIQRTQQEDSAVYLCASSLGGRGYSGANVLTFGAGSRLTVL.